This is a list of T cell receptor beta chains from one sample in a study of T cells after yellow fever vaccination. A single record per CDR3 protein comes from TCRdb applying MiXCR to the 5' RACE reads. The data contain a few hundred thousand distinct CDR3 sequences, 3.5% to 4.5% of them singletons. Sequencing used PBMCs, obtained 5 days after the yellow fever booster vaccination. The receptors shown here come from a man aged 18 to 29 who received the YFV17D yellow fever vaccine. CDR3s include the opening cysteine and the closing phenylalanine or tryptophan. D genes are given only for firm matches. Expanded clones get a size class; other rows say once, few or many, or leave the size out.

abundance | len | d_gene | j_gene | v_gene | CDR3aa | CDR3nt
many | 14 | - | TRBJ1-2 | TRBV20-1 | CSAQDSSANYGYTF | TGCAGTGCCCAAGACAGTTCAGCTAACTATGGCTACACCTTC
many | 14 | - | TRBJ2-2 | TRBV5-1 | CASSLARETGELFF | TGCGCCAGCAGCTTGGCTCGGGAAACCGGGGAGCTGTTTTTT
few | 12 | - | TRBJ1-1 | TRBV5-5 | CASPLFGTEAFF | TGTGCCAGCCCCTTGTTCGGGACTGAAGCTTTCTTT
few | 16 | - | TRBJ2-2 | TRBV4-3 | CASSLSSGASSGELFF | TGCGCCAGCAGCCTATCTTCAGGGGCGAGTTCCGGGGAGCTGTTTTTT
many | 16 | - | TRBJ1-2 | TRBV18 | CASSPLPAAGGYGYTF | TGTGCCAGCTCACCACTTCCGGCAGCCGGCGGGTATGGCTACACCTTC
- | 16 | - | TRBJ2-3 | TRBV7-6 | CASSLTLGLGTDTQYF | TGTGCCAGCAGTCTTACGTTGGGGCTCGGCACAGATACGCAGTATTTT
few | 11 | - | TRBJ2-1 | TRBV5-4 | CASSLFEEQFF | TGTGCCAGCAGCTTGTTTGAGGAGCAGTTCTTC
- | 15 | - | TRBJ1-4 | TRBV5-1 | CASSLEAPGREKLFF | TGCGCCAGCAGCTTGGAGGCCCCAGGGAGGGAAAAACTGTTTTTT
few | 13 | - | TRBJ1-6 | TRBV5-4 | CASRGVPSSPLHF | TGTGCCAGCCGAGGGGTCCCAAGTTCACCCCTCCACTTT
few | 15 | TRBD1 | TRBJ1-5 | TRBV7-2 | CASSFWTGSNQPQHF | TGTGCCAGCAGCTTCTGGACAGGTAGCAATCAGCCCCAGCATTTT
many | 15 | - | TRBJ2-3 | TRBV7-2 | CASSRSYLSTDTQYF | TGTGCCAGCAGCCGAAGTTACTTAAGCACAGATACGCAGTATTTT
- | 14 | - | TRBJ2-3 | TRBV20-1 | CSARVPRPTDTQYF | TGCAGTGCTAGAGTTCCCAGACCTACAGATACGCAGTATTTT
few | 16 | TRBD1 | TRBJ1-2 | TRBV20-1 | CSARGEGQGFNYGYTF | TGCAGTGCTAGAGGGGAGGGACAGGGGTTCAACTATGGCTACACCTTC
many | 14 | - | TRBJ2-7 | TRBV18 | CASSSQGQSYEQYF | TGTGCCAGCTCATCGCAGGGGCAATCCTACGAGCAGTACTTC
many | 14 | - | TRBJ2-3 | TRBV10-3 | CAISESGGTDTQYF | TGTGCCATCAGTGAGTCCGGGGGAACAGATACGCAGTATTTT
- | 14 | TRBD1 | TRBJ1-1 | TRBV18 | CASSPMTGPTEAFF | TGTGCCAGCTCTCCTATGACAGGGCCCACTGAAGCTTTCTTT
few | 12 | - | TRBJ2-2 | TRBV12-5 | CASGLSGGELFF | TGTGCTAGTGGTCTCTCCGGAGGGGAGCTGTTTTTT
- | 14 | TRBD1 | TRBJ2-7 | TRBV2 | CASSDPGQGHEQYF | TGTGCCAGCAGTGATCCGGGACAGGGCCACGAGCAGTACTTC
few | 15 | - | TRBJ1-5 | TRBV4-1 | CASSPRDVENQPQHF | TGCGCCAGCAGCCCCCGGGACGTGGAGAATCAGCCCCAGCATTTT
few | 15 | TRBD2 | TRBJ2-1 | TRBV20-1 | CSARDSLAGYNEQFF | TGCAGTGCTAGAGATTCGCTAGCGGGATACAATGAGCAGTTCTTC
few | 15 | TRBD2 | TRBJ2-5 | TRBV27 | CASSFTSGGVETQYF | TGTGCCAGCAGTTTTACTAGCGGGGGAGTTGAGACCCAGTACTTC
- | 16 | - | TRBJ1-3 | TRBV9 | CASSVLWGGPGNTIYF | TGTGCCAGCAGCGTCCTTTGGGGGGGGCCTGGAAACACCATATATTTT
few | 14 | - | TRBJ2-3 | TRBV11-2 | CASRSGVAADTQYF | TGTGCCAGCAGGAGTGGGGTGGCGGCAGATACGCAGTATTTT
few | 15 | - | TRBJ1-4 | TRBV11-2 | CASRPWTPANEKLFF | TGTGCCAGCAGACCCTGGACTCCGGCTAATGAAAAACTGTTTTTT
few | 15 | - | TRBJ1-1 | TRBV6-2/TRBV6-3 | CASSSHRAGNTEAFF | TGTGCCAGCAGTTCCCACAGGGCGGGGAACACTGAAGCTTTCTTT
many | 15 | - | TRBJ1-2 | TRBV14 | CASSHPGTSWYGYTF | TGTGCCAGCAGCCACCCCGGGACATCATGGTATGGCTACACCTTC
few | 17 | TRBD2 | TRBJ2-7 | TRBV6-5 | CASSRTSGGARGYEQYF | TGTGCCAGCAGTCGGACTAGCGGGGGCGCCAGGGGGTACGAGCAGTACTTC